What follows are 2 T cell receptor beta chains derived from one specimen sequenced in a study of T cell responses to AZD1222 COVID-19 vaccine. Clones were read by immunoSEQ multiplex PCR, and TCRdb kept only the in-frame ones, dropping some. The table lists 100,000 to 150,000 clones, approximately 91% of them singletons. Material: peripheral blood, obtained 28 days after the second AZD1222 dose. The receptors originated from an adult who received the AZD1222 COVID-19 vaccine.

V and J are TRBV6-6 and TRBJ1-2; D is perhaps TRBD1 (5 bases). CDR1 is MNHNY and CDR2 is SVGAGI in the germline V gene (reference sequence). This CDR3 is built from 12 residues. The V end was cut by 4 bases, the J end by 6 bases, with 9 bases between. The CDR3 here is CASSSAGDGYTF. CDR3 coding DNA: TGTGCCAGCAGTTCCGCGGGGGATGGCTACACCTTC.

The chain combines TRBV6-5 with TRBJ1-6; no clear D gene. V lost 3 bases to trimming and J lost 1 base, with 10 bases between them. CDR3 size: 16 residues. Germline lookup yields CDR1 MNHEY and CDR2 SVGAGI. The CDR3 here is CASSYSGVSYNSPLHF. The DNA for the CDR3 is TGTGCCAGCAGTTATTCCGGGGTATCCTATAATTCACCCCTCCACTTT.